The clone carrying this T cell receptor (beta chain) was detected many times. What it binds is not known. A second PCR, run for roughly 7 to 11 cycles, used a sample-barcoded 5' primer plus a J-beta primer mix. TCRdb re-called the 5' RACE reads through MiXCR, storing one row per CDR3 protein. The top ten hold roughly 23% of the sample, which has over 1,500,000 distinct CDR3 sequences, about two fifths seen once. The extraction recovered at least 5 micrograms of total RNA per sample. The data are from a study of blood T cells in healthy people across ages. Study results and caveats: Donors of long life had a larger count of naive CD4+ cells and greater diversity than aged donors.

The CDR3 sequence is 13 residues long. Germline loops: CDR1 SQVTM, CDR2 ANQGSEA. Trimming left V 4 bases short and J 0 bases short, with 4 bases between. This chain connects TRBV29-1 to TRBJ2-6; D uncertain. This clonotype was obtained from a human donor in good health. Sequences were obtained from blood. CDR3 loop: CSVANSGANVLTF. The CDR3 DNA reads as TGCAGCGTTGCTAACTCTGGGGCCAACGTCCTGACTTTC.